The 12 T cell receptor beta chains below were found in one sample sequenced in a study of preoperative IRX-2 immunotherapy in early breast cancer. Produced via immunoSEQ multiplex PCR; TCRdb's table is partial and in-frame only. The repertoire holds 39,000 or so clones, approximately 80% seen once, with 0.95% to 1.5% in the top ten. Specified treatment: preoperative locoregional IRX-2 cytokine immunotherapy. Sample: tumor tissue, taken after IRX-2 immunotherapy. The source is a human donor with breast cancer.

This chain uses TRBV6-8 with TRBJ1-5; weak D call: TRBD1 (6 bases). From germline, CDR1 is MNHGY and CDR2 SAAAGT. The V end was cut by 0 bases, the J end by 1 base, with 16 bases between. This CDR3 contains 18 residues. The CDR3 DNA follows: TGTGCCAGCAGTTACTCGGGGGACATTACAGTAAGCAATCAGCCCCAGCATTTT. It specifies CASSYSGDITVSNQPQHF.

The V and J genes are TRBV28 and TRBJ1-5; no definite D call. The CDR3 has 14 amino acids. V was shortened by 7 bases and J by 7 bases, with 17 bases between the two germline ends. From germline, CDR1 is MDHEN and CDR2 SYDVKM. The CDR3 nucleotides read TGTGCCAGCATATCCCAGGCTTACGGGCAGCCCCAGCATTTT. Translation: CASISQAYGQPQHF.

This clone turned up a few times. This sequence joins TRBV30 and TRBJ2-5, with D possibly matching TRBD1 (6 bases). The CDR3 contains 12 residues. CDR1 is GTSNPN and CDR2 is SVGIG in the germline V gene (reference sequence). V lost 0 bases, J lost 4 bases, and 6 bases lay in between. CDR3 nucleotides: TGTGCCTGGAGTGTAGGGGGAGAGACCCAGTACTTC. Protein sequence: CAWSVGGETQYF. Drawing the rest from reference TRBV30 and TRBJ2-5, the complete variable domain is SQTIHQWPATLVQPVGSPLSLECTVEGTSNPNLYWYRQAAGRGLQLLFYSVGIGQISSEVPQNLSASRPQDRQFILSSKKLLLSDSGFYLCAWSVGGETQYFGPGTRLLVL.

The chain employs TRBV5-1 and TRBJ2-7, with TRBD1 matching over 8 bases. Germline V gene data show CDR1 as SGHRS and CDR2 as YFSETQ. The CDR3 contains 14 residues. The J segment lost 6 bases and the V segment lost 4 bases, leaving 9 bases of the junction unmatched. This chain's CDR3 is CASSPGTGGGEQYF. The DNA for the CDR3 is TGCGCCAGCAGCCCTGGGACAGGAGGCGGCGAGCAGTACTTC.

CDR3 region: CASSPAGAYEQYF. CDR3 nucleotide sequence: TGTGCCAGTAGTCCGGCAGGGGCCTACGAGCAGTACTTC. J is TRBJ2-7 and V is TRBV19; D is perhaps TRBD1 (6 bases). Germline CDR1 reads LNHDA; CDR2 reads SQIVND (reference sequence). Trimming shortened V by 5 bases and J by 2 bases, and 10 bases separated the two germline ends. CDR3 length: 13 residues.

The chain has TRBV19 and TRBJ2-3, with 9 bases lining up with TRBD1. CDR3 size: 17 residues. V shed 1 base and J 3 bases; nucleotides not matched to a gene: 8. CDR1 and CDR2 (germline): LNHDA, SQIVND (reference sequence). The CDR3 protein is CASSIVGTGSGTDTQYF. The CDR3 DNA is TGTGCCAGTAGTATAGTTGGGACAGGGAGCGGAACAGATACGCAGTATTTT.

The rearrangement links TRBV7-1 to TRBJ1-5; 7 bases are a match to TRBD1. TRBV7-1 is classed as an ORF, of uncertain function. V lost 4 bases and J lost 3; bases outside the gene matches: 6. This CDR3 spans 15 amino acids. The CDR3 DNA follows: TGTGCCAGCAGCTTAGACAGGGCCCCCAATCAGCCCCAGCATTTT. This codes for CASSLDRAPNQPQHF.

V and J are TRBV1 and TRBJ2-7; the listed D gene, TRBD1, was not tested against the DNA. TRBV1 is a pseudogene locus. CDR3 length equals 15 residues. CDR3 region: CASSQAGTGGYEQYF. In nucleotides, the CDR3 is TGCGCCAGCAGCCAAGCCGGGACAGGGGGCTACGAGCAGTACTTC.

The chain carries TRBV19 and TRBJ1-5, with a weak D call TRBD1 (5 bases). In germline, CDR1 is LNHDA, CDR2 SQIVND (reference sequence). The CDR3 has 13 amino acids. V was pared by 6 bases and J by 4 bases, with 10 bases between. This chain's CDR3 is CASSPRGNQPQHF. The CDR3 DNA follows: TGTGCCAGTAGCCCCCGGGGGAATCAGCCCCAGCATTTT.

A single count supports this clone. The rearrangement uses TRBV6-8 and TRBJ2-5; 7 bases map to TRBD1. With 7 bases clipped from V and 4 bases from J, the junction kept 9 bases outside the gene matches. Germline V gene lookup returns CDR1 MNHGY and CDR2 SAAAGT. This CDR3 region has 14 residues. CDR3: CASTPQGDRETQYF. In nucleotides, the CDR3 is TGTGCCAGCACTCCGCAGGGGGATCGAGAGACCCAGTACTTC.

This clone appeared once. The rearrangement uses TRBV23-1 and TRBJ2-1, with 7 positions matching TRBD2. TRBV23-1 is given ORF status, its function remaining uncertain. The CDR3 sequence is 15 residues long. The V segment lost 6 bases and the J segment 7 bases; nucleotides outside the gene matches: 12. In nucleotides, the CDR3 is TGCGCCAGCAGCTTACTGAACAAAGCGGGGAATGAGCAGTTCTTC. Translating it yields CASSLLNKAGNEQFF.

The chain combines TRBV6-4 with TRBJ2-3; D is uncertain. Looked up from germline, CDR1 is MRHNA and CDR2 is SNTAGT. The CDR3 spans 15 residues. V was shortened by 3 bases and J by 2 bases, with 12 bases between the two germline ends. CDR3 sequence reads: CASSENQTDTDTQYF. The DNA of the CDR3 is TGTGCCAGCAGTGAAAACCAGACCGACACAGATACGCAGTATTTT.